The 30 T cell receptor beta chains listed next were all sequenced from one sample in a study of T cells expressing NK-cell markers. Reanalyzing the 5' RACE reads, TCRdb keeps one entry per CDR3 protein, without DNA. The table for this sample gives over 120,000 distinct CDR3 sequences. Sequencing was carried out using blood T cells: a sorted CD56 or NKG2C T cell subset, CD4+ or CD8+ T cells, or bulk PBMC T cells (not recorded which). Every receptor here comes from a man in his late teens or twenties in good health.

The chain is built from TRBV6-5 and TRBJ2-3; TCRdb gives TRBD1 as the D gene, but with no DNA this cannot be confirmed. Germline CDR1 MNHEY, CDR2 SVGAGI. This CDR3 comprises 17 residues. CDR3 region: CASSLAFPGTATDTQYF.

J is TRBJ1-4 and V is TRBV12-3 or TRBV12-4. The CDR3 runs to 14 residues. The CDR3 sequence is CASSAGPRNEKLFF.

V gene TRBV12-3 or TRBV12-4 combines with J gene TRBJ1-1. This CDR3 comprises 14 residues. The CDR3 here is CASSPAGKFTEAFF.

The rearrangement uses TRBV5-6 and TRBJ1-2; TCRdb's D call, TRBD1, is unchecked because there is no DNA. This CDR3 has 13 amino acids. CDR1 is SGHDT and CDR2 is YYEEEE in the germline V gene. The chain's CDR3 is CASSQGGSYGYTF.

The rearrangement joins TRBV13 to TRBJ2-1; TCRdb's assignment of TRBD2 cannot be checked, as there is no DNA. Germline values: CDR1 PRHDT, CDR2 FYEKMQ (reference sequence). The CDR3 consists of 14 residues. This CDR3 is CASSAPGLPNEQFF.

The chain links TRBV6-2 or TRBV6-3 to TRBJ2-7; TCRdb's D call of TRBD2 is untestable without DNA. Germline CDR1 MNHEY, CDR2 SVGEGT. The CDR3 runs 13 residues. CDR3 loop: CASSFGRRYEQYF.

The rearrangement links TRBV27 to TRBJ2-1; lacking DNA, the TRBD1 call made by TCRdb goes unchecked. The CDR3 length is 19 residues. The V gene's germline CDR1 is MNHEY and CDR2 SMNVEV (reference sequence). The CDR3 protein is CASSTRDGSLGRAYNEQFF.

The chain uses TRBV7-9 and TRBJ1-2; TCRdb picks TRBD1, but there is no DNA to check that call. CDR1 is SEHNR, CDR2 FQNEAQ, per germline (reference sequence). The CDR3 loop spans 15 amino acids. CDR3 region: CASSGITDTNYGYTF.

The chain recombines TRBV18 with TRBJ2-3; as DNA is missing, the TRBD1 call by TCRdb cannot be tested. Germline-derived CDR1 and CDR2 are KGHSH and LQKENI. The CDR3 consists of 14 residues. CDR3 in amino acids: CASSGTGDTDTQYF.

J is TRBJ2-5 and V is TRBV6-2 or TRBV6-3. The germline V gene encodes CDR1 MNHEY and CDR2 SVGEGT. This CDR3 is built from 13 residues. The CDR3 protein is CASSYRSRETQYF.

CDR3 amino acids: CASSQTVQETQYF. This chain joins TRBV7-9 and TRBJ2-5. The CDR3 extends over 13 amino acids. Germline V gene data show CDR1 as SEHNR and CDR2 as FQNEAQ (reference sequence).

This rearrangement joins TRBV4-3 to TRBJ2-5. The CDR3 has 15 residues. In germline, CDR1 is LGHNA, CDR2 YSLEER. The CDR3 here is CASSPTRTLQETQYF.

The chain's CDR3 is CASSGRGGNQETQYF. This chain uses TRBV9 with TRBJ2-5; as DNA is missing, the TRBD1 call by TCRdb cannot be tested. Germline values: CDR1 SGDLS, CDR2 YYNGEE. The CDR3 has 15 amino acids.

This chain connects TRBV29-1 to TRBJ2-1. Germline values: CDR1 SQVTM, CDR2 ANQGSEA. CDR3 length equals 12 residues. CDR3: CSGLDGYNEQFF.

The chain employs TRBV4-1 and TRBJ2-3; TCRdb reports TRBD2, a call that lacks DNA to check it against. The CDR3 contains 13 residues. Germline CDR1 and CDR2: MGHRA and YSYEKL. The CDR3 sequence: CASSQPRGDTQYF.

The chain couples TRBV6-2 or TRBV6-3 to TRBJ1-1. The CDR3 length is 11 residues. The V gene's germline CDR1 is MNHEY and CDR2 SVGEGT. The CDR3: CASKDFTEAFF.

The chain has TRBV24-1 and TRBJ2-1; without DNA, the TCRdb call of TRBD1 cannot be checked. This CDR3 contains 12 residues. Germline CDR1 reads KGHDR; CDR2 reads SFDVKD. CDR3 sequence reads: CATSDPGQEQFF.

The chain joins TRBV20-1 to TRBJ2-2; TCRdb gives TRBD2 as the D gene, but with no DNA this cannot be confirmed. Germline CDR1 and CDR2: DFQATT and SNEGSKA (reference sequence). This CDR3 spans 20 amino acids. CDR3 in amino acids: CSARDSGTSGRVIDTGELFF.

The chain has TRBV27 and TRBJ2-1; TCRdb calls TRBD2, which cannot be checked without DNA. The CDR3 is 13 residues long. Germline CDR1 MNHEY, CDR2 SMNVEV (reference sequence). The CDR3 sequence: CASSLLAGLEQFF.

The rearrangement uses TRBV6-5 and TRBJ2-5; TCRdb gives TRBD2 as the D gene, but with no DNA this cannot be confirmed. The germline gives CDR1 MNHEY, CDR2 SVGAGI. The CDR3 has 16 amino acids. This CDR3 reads CASSYELANGQETQYF.

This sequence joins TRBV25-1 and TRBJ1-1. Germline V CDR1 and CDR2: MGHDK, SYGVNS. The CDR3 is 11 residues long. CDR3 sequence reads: CASIWGSEAFF.

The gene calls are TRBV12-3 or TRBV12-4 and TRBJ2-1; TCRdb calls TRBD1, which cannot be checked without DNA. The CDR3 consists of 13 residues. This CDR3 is CAGRGEGYNEQFF.

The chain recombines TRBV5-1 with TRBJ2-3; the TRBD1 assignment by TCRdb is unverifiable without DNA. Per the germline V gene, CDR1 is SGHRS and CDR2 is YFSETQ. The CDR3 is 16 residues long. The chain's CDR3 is CASSLADGQATDTQYF.

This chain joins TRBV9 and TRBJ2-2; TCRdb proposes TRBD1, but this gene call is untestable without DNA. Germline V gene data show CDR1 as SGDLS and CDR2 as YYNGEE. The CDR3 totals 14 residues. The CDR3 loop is CASSARVNTGELFF.

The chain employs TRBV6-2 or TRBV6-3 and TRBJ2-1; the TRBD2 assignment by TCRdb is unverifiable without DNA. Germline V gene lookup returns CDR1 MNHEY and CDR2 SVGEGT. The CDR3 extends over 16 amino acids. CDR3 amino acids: CASSSPTSVLYNEQFF.

This chain's CDR3 is CASSLASGYTEAFF. This rearrangement joins TRBV27 to TRBJ1-1; TCRdb designates TRBD1, a call that cannot be tested without DNA. Germline V gene lookup returns CDR1 MNHEY and CDR2 SMNVEV (reference sequence). This CDR3 spans 14 amino acids.

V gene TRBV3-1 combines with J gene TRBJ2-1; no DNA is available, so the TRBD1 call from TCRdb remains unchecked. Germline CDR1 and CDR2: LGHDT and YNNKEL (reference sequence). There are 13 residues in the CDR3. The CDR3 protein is CASSQQGWNEQFF.

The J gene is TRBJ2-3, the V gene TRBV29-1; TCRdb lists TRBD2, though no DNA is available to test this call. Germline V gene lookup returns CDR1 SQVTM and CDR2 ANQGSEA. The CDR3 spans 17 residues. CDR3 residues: CSVPGTRGFGSTDTQYF.

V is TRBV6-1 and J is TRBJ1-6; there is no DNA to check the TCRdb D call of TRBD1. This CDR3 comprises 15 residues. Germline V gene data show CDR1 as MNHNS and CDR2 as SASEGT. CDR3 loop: CASSDQTGDNSPLHF.

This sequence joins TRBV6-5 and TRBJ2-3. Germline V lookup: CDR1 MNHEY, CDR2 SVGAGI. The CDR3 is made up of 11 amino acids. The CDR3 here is CASLWRDTQYF.